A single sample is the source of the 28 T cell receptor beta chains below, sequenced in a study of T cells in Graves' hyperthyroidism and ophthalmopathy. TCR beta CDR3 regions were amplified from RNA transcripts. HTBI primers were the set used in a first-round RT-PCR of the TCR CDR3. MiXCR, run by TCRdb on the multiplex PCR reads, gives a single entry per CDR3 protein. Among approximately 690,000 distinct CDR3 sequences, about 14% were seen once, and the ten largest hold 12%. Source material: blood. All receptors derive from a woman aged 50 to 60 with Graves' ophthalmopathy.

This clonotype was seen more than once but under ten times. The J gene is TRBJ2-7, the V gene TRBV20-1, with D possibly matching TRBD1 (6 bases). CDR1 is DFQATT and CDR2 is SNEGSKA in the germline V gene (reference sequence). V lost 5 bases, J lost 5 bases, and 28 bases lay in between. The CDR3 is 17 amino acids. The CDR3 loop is CSALLYNRANFVHEQYF. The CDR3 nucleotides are TGCAGTGCTCTACTATACAACAGGGCTAATTTCGTCCACGAGCAGTACTTC.

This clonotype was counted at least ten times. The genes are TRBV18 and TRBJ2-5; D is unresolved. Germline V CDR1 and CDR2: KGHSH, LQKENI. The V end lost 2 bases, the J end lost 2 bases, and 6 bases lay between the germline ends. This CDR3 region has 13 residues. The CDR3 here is CASSPGFQETQYF. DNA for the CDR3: TGTGCCAGCTCACCAGGGTTTCAAGAGACCCAGTACTTC.

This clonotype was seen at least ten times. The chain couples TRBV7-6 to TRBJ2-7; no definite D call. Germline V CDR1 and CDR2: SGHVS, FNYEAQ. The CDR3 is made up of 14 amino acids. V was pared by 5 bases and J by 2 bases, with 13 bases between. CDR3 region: CASSPTVGPYEQYF. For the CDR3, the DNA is TGTGCCAGCAGCCCCACCGTGGGTCCCTACGAGCAGTACTTC.

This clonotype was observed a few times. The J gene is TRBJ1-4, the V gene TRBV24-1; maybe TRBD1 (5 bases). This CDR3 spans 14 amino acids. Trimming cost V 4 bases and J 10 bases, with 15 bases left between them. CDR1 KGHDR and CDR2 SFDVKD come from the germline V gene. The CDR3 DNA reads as TGTGCCACCAGTGACCCCCAACCCGGGGGAAAACTGTTTTTT. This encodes CATSDPQPGGKLFF.

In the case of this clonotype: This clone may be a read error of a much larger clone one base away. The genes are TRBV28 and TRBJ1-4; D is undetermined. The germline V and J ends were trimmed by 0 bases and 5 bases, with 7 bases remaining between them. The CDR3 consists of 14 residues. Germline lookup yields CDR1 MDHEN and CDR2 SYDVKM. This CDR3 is CASSLWGSNEKLFF. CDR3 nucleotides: TGTGCCAGCAGTTTATGGGGCAGCAATGAAAAACTGTTTTTT.

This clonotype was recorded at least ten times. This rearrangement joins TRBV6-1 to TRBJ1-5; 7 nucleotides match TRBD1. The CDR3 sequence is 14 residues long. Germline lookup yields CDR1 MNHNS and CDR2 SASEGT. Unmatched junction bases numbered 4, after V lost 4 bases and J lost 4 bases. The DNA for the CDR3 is TGTGCCAGCAGTGCCAACAGGGGAAATCAGCCCCAGCATTTT. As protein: CASSANRGNQPQHF.

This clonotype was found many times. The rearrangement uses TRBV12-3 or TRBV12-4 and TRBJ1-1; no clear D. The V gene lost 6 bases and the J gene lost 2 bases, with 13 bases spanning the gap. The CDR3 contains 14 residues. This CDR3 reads CASSLRRNNTEAFF. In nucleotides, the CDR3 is TGTGCCAGCAGCCTCAGGCGGAACAACACTGAAGCTTTCTTT.

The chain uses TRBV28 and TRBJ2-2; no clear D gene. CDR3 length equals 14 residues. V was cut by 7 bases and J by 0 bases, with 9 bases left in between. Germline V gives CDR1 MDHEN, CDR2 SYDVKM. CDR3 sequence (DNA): TGTGCCAGCAATCGGGTCCCGAACACCGGGGAGCTGTTTTTT. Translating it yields CASNRVPNTGELFF.

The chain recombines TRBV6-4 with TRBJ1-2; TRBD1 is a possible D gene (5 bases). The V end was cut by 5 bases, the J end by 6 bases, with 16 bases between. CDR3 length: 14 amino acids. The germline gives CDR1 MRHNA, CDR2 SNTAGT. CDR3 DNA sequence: TGTGCCAGCAGTAGAAAACAGGTTAATCATGGCTACACCTTC. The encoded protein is CASSRKQVNHGYTF.

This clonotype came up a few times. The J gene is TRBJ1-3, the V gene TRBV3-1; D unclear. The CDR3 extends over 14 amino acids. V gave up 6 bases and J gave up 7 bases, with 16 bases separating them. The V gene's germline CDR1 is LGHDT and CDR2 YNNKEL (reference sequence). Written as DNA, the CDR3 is TGTGCCAGCAGTCACCCGGGCACTGAGAACACCATATATTTT. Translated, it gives CASSHPGTENTIYF.

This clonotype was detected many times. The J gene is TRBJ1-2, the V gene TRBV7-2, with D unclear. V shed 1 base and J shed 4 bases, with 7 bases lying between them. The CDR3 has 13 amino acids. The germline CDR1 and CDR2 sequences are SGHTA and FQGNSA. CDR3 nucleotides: TGTGCCAGCAGCTTAGATACAGCCTATGGCTACACCTTC. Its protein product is CASSLDTAYGYTF.

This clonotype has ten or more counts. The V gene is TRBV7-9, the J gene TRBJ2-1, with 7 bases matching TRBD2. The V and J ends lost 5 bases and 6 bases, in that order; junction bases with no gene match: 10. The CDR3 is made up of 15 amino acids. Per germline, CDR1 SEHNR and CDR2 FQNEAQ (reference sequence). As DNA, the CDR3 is TGTGCCAGCAGCCTCTGGACTAGTCATCGCAATGAGCAGTTCTTC. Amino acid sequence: CASSLWTSHRNEQFF.

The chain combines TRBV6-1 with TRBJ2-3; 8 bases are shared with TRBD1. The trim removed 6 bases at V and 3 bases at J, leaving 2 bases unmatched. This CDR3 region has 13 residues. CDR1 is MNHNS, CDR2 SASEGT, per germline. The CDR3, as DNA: TGTGCCAGCAGCGGACAGGGTACAGATACGCAGTATTTT. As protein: CASSGQGTDTQYF.

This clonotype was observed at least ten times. This CDR3 reads CASSLSRSYTEAFF. In nucleotides, the CDR3 is TGTGCCAGCAGTTTAAGCAGGAGTTACACTGAAGCTTTCTTT. This rearrangement joins TRBV28 to TRBJ1-1; D uncertain. CDR3 length equals 14 residues. V was trimmed by 2 bases and J by 3 bases, leaving 10 bases between them. CDR1 is MDHEN, CDR2 SYDVKM, per germline.

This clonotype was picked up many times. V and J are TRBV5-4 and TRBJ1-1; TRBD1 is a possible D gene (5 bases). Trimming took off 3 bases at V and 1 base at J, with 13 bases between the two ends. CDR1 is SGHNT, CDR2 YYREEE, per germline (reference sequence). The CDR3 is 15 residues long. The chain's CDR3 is CASSSSVGANTEAFF. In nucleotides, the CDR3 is TGTGCCAGCAGCTCGAGTGTAGGGGCGAACACTGAAGCTTTCTTT.

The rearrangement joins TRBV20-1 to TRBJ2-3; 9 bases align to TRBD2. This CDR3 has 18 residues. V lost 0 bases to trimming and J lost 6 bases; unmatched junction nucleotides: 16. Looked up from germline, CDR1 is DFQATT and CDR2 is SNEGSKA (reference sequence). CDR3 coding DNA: TGCAGTGCTAGAGATCAGATGATTAGCGGGAGCAAGGTGGATACGCAGTATTTT. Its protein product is CSARDQMISGSKVDTQYF.

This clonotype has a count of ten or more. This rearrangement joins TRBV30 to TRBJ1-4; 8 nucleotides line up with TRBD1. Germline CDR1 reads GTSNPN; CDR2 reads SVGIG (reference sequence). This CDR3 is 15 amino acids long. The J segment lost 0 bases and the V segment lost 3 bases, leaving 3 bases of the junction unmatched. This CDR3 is CAWSNRGTTNEKLFF. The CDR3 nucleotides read TGTGCCTGGAGCAACAGGGGGACAACTAATGAAAAACTGTTTTTT.

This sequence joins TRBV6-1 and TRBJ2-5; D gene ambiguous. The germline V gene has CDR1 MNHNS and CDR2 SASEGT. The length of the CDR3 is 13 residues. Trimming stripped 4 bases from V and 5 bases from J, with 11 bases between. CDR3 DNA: TGTGCCAGCAGTGGCCAGGTATTGGAGACCCAGTACTTC. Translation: CASSGQVLETQYF.

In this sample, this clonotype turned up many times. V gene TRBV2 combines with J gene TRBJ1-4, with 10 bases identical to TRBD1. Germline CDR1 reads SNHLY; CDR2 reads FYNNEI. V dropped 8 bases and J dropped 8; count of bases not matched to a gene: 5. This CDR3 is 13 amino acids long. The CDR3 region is CASGGTGDEKLFF. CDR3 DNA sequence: TGTGCCAGCGGTGGGACAGGGGACGAAAAACTGTTTTTT.

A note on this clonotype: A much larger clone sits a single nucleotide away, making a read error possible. The CDR3 loop is CATSDVDGSSYDEQFF. The CDR3 DNA is TGTGCCACCAGTGATGTAGACGGGAGCTCCTACGATGAGCAGTTCTTC. The V gene is TRBV24-1, the J gene TRBJ2-1; TRBD2 is a possible D gene (6 bases). From germline, CDR1 is KGHDR and CDR2 SFDVKD. The CDR3 spans 16 residues.

The CDR3 here is CASSSLRGTGNTEAFF. The DNA of the CDR3 is TGTGCCAGCAGCTCCCTTAGAGGGACAGGTAACACTGAAGCTTTCTTT. The V call is TRBV13, the J call TRBJ1-1; 8 bases are a match to TRBD1. Germline lookup yields CDR1 PRHDT and CDR2 FYEKMQ (reference sequence). CDR3 length: 16 amino acids. Germline trimming cut 4 bases from V and 2 bases from J; bases unmatched to any gene: 9. Together with reference TRBV13 and TRBJ1-1, the CDR3 gives the full variable domain: AAGVIQSPRHLIKEKRETATLKCYPIPRHDTVYWYQQGPGQDPQFLISFYEKMQSDKGSIPDRFSAQQFSDYHSELNMSSLELGDSALYFCASSSLRGTGNTEAFFGQGTRLTVV.

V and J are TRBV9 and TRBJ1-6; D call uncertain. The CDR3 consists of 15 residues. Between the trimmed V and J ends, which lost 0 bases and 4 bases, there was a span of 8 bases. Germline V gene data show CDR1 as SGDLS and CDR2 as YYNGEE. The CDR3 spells CASSVAPGYNSPLHF. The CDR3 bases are TGTGCCAGCAGCGTAGCTCCGGGGTATAATTCACCCCTCCACTTT. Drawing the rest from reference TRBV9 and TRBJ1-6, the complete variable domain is DSGVTQTPKHLITATGQRVTLRCSPRSGDLSVYWYQQSLDQGLQFLIQYYNGEERAKGNILERFSAQQFPDLHSELNLSSLELGDSALYFCASSVAPGYNSPLHFGNGTRLTVT.

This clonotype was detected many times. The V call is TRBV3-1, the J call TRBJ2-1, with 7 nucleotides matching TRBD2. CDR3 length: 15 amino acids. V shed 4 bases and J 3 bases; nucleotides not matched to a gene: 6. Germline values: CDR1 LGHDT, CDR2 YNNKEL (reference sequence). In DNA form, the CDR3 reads TGTGCCAGCAGCCGCAGGGCGGGGGTCTACAATGAGCAGTTCTTC. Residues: CASSRRAGVYNEQFF.

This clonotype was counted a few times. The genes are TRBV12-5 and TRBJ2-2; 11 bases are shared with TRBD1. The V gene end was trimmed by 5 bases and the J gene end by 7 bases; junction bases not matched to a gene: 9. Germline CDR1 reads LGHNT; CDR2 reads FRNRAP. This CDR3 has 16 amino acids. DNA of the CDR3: TGTGCTAGTGGTCCCCCGGACAGGGGGCCCCGCGGGGAGCTGTTTTTT. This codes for CASGPPDRGPRGELFF.

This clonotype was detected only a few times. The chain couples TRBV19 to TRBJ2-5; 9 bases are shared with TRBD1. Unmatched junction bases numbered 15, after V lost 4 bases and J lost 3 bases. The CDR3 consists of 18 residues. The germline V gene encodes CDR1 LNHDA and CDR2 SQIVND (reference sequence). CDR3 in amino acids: CASSTLNRDRAGKETQYF. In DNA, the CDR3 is TGTGCCAGTAGTACGCTCAATCGGGACAGGGCGGGGAAAGAGACCCAGTACTTC.

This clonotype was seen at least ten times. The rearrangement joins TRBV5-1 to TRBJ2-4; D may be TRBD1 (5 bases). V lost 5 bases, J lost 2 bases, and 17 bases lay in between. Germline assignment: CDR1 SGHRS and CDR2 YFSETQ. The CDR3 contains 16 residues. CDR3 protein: CASRSVAGLSKNIQYF. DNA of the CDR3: TGCGCCAGCAGATCGGTGGCAGGGCTATCCAAAAACATTCAGTACTTC.

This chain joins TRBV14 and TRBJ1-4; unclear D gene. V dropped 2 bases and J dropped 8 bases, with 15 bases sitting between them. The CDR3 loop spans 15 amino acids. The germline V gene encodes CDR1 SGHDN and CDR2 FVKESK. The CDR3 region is CASSQWSLGGEKLFF. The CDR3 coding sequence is TGTGCCAGCAGCCAATGGAGTCTGGGAGGGGAAAAACTGTTTTTT.

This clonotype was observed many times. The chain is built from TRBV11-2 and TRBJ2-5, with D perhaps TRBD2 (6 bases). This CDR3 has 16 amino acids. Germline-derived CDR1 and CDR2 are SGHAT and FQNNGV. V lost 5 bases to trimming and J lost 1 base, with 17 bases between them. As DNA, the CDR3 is TGTGCCAGCAGCGATCCCCGGGGGAGGTTCCAAGAGACCCAGTACTTC. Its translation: CASSDPRGRFQETQYF. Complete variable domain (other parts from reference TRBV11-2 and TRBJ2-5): EAGVAQSPRYKIIEKRQSVAFWCNPISGHATLYWYQQILGQGPKLLIQFQNNGVVDDSQLPKDRFSAERLKGVDSTLKIQPAKLEDSAVYLCASSDPRGRFQETQYFGPGTRLLVL.